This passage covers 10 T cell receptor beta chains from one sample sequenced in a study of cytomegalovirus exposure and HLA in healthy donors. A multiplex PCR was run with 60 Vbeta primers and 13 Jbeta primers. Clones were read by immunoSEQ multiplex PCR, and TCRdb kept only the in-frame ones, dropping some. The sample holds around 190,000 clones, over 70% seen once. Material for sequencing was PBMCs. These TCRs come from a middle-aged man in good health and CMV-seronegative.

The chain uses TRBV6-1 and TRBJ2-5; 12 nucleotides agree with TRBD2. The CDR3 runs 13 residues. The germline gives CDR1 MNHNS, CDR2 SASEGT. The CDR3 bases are TGTGCAACTACTAGCGGGAGGCCGGAGACCCAGTACTTC. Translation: CATTSGRPETQYF.

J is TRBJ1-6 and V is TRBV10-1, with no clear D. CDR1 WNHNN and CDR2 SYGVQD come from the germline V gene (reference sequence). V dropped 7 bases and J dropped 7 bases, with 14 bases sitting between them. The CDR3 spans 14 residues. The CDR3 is CASILGSKNSPLHF. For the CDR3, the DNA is TGCGCCAGCATCCTGGGGAGTAAGAATTCACCCCTCCACTTT.

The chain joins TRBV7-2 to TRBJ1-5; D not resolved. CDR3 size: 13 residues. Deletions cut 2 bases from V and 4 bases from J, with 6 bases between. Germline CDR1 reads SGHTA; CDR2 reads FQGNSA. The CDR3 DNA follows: TGTGCCAGCAGCTTATCCCAAAATCAGCCCCAGCATTTT. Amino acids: CASSLSQNQPQHF.

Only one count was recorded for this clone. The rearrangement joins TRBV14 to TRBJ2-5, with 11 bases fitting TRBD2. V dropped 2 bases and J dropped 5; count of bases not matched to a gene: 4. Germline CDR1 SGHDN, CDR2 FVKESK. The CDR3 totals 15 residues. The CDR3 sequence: CASSQLLAGVETQYF. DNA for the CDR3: TGTGCCAGCAGCCAACTACTAGCGGGGGTGGAGACCCAGTACTTC.

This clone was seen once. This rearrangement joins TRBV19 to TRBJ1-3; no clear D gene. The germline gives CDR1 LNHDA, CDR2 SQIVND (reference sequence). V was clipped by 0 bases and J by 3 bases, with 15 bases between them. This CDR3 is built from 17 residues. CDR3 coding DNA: TGTGCCAGTAGTATAGATTTGGGTCCGAGGCTTGGAAACACCATATATTTT. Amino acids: CASSIDLGPRLGNTIYF. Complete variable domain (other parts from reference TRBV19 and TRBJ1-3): DGGITQSPKYLFRKEGQNVTLSCEQNLNHDAMYWYRQDPGQGLRLIYYSQIVNDFQKGDIAEGYSVSREKKESFPLTVTSAQKNPTAFYLCASSIDLGPRLGNTIYFGEGSWLTVV.

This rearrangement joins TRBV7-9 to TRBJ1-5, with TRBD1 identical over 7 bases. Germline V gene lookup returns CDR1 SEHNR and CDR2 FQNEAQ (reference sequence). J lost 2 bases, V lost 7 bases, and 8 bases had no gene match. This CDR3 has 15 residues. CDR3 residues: CASTNQGVGNQPQHF. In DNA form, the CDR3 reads TGTGCCAGCACCAATCAGGGGGTAGGCAATCAGCCCCAGCATTTT.

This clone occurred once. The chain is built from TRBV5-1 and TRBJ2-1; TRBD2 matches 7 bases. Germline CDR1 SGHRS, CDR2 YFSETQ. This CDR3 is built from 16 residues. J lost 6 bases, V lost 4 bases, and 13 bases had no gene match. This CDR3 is CASSPEGGRVLNEQFF. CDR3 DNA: TGCGCCAGCAGCCCGGAAGGAGGGAGGGTACTCAATGAGCAGTTCTTC.

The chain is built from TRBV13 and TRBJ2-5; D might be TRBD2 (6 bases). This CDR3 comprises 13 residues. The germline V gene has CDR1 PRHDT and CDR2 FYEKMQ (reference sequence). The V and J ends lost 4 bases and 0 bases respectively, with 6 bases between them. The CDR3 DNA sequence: TGTGCCAGCAGCTGGACTAACCAAGAGACCCAGTACTTC. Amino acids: CASSWTNQETQYF.

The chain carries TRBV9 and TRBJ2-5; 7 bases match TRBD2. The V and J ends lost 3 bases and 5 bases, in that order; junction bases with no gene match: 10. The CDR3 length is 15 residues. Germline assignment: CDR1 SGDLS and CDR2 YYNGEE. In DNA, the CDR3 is TGTGCCAGCAGCGCCTCATGGGGGGGTCGGGAGACCCAGTACTTC. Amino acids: CASSASWGGRETQYF. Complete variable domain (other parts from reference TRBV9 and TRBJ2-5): DSGVTQTPKHLITATGQRVTLRCSPRSGDLSVYWYQQSLDQGLQFLIQYYNGEERAKGNILERFSAQQFPDLHSELNLSSLELGDSALYFCASSASWGGRETQYFGPGTRLLVL.

The DNA of the CDR3 is TGTGCCAGCAGCTTACGCGGGTACGAGCAGTACTTC. This gives the protein CASSLRGYEQYF. V gene TRBV7-2 combines with J gene TRBJ2-7; weak D call: TRBD2 (5 bases). The germline CDR1 and CDR2 sequences are SGHTA and FQGNSA. V lost 2 bases to trimming and J lost 4 bases, with 6 bases between them. CDR3 length: 12 residues. The full variable domain, in which reference TRBV7-2 and TRBJ2-7 provide the parts outside the CDR3, is GAGVSQSPSNKVTEKGKDVELRCDPISGHTALYWYRQSLGQGLEFLIYFQGNSAPDKSGLPSDRFSAERTGGSVSTLTIQRTQQEDSAVYLCASSLRGYEQYFGPGTRLTVT.